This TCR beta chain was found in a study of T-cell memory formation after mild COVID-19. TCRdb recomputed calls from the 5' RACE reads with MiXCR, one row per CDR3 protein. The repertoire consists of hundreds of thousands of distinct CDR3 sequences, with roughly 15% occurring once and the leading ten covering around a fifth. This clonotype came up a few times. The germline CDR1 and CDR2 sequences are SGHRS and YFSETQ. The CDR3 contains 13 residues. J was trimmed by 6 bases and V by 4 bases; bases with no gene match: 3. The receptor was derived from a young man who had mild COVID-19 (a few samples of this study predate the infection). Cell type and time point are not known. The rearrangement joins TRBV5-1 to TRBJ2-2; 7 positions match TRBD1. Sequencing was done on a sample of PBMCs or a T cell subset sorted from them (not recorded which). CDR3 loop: CASSTQGAGELFF. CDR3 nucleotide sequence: TGCGCCAGCAGCACCCAGGGGGCCGGGGAGCTGTTTTTT. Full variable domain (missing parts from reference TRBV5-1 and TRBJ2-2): KAGVTQTPRYLIKTRGQQVTLSCSPISGHRSVSWYQQTPGQGLQFLFEYFSETQRNKGNFPGRFSGRQFSNSRSEMNVSTLELGDSALYLCASSTQGAGELFFGEGSRLTVL.